This TCR beta chain was recovered during a study of shared T cell receptors in the human thymus. Of note for this clone: A junction end diverges from the germline sequence, so it may reflect a read error.

Produced via immunoSEQ multiplex PCR; TCRdb's table is partial and in-frame only. This table has fewer than 700,000 clones, 70% to 90% appearing once. This CDR3 has 13 residues. Germline V gene sequence: CDR1 MNHEY, CDR2 SVGAGI. These data also formed part of another study, on human thymus T cells. As that study records: Each of the donors was a healthy Finnish infant who was undergoing open corrective cardiac surgery for congenital heart defects. Resections obtained during corrective heart surgery supplied the thymus tissue. Thymic and blood repertoires showed apparently biased V and J gene usage. Unrelated people showed highly overlapping thymic repertoires, related research reported.

The chain recombines TRBV6-5 with TRBJ1-2; tentative D call: TRBD1 (5 bases). Sample: thymocytes. The origin of this receptor is a boy under three years old with a congenital heart defect. DNA of the CDR3: TGTGCCAGCAGTTACGGGGCAGGGCATGGCTGCACCTTC. It translates to CASSYGAGHGCTF.